This T cell receptor beta chain was recorded in a study of blood T cell repertoires in COVID-19. Study as a whole: Samples representing acute and convalescent COVID-19 were sourced from the United States, Italy and Spain.

Seattle researchers signed up patients amid active infection and tracked them longitudinally. This clone was seen a single time. As originally analysed: Reference gene primer amplification gave nucleated cell count estimates. Measured with immunoSEQ multiplex PCR; TCRdb has only the in-frame clones, and not every one. Clone size and the V and J calls come from that table; the DNA yielded D and trimming. Counted here are 450,000 or so clones, roughly 90% occurring once; the ten biggest clones make up roughly 0.76%. V shed 4 bases and J 4 bases; nucleotides not matched to a gene: 6. CDR3 length: 14 residues. Germline V gene lookup returns CDR1 SEHNR and CDR2 FQNEAQ (reference sequence).

The receptor was isolated from a man between 18 and 35 years old with COVID-19, enrolled during active disease. The sequencing input was peripheral blood. The gene calls are TRBV7-9 and TRBJ1-2; the match to TRBD1 covers 7 bases. CDR3: CASSSGTALYGYTF. The CDR3 region has the DNA TGTGCCAGCAGCTCCGGGACAGCCCTCTATGGCTACACCTTC.